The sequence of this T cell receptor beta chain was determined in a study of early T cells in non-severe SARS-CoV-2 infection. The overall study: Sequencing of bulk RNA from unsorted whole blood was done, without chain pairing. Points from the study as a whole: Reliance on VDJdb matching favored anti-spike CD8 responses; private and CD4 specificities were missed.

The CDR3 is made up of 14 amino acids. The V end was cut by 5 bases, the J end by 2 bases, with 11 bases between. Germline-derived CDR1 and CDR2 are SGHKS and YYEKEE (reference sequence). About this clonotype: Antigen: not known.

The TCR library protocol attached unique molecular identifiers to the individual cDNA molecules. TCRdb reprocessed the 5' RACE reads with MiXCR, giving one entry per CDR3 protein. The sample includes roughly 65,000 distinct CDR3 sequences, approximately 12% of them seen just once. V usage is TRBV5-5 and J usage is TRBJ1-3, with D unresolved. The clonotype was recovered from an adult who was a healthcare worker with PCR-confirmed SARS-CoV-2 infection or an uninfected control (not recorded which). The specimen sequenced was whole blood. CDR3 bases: TGTGCCAGCAGTTTCCGGGCCCCTGGAAACACCATATATTTT. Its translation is CASSFRAPGNTIYF.